This T cell receptor beta chain originates from a study of cytomegalovirus exposure and HLA in healthy donors. Findings and caveats of the study: On later analysis, the bulk of CMV-associated TCR beta chains appeared to be HLA-restricted.

PCR primers comprised 60 Vbeta and 13 Jbeta primers. Profiling relied on immunoSEQ multiplex PCR, and the TCRdb table lists in-frame clones only, not all of them. The sample includes about 140,000 clones, roughly 9% of them seen just once. This clone turned up a few times. The antigen is undetermined. The CDR3 length is 15 residues. V shed 1 base and J shed 2 bases, with 10 bases lying between them. Germline values: CDR1 SGHDT, CDR2 YYEEEE. The sample consisted of PBMCs. J is TRBJ1-3 and V is TRBV5-6; D is unclear. This receptor was obtained from a woman aged 40-49 years in good health and CMV-seropositive. CDR3 nucleotide sequence: TGTGCCAGCAGCTTGCCTACTTCTGCTGGAAACACCATATATTTT. This encodes CASSLPTSAGNTIYF.